This T cell receptor beta chain was observed in a study of blood T cells in healthy people across ages (dated by TCRdb to between 2015 and 2016). Context from the whole study: In model experiments, template switching captured roughly one uniquely barcoded TCR beta cDNA molecule for every two T cells. To track age-related changes in TCR beta repertoire diversity, the study relied on deep sequencing normalized with unique cDNA molecular identifiers. The donors were split into four age groups: young (average 16 years), middle-aged (roughly 39), aged (more than 60) and long-lived (roughly 88). To avoid experimental bias, donors of different ages were distributed randomly across sequencing lanes. The study analyzed two additional independent replicas of 1 million unique cDNA reads from the same blood draw for two donors, one aged 18 to 29 and one aged 80 or older.

Library creation used 5' RACE. Sequencing took place on an Illumina HiSeq 2500. A second PCR of roughly 7 to 12 cycles was run with a J-beta primer mix and a sample-barcoded 5' primer. Each TCR beta cDNA molecule received a unique molecular identifier from a template-switch 5' adaptor carrying 12 random nucleotides. Each sample yielded at least 2.5 million CDR3-containing paired-end reads. All of the RNA was converted into first-strand cDNA using the Mint cDNA synthesis kit, with a TRBC-specific oligonucleotide serving as the primer. Following uracil-DNA glycosylase treatment, all cDNA underwent a first 18-cycle PCR with the universal primers M1SS and BC2_uni_R. The study's processing was this. For normalization, 1 million high-quality reads, each with a distinct molecular identifier, were randomly selected from each sample. Reads with shared molecular identifiers were discarded instead of being binned into consensus sequences. MiTCR, set to a Q25 quality threshold and the strictest error-elimination algorithm, was used for CDR3 identification, clonotype clustering and error correction. A nonparametric unseen species model using Euler transformation provided a lower-bound estimate of total TCR beta diversity. Using fastp trimming at Q25 and MiXCR clonotype assembly, TCRdb reanalyzed the public sequencing data and kept in-frame beta chains. Each CDR3 protein appears once, grouped with its most common genes and DNA. The V and J calls, along with clone size, are taken from TCRdb and not from the paper's own processing. Present in this sample are around 870,000 distinct CDR3 sequences, around 26% of which were seen just once. The ten largest clones represent roughly 17% of the sample.

Overall study results and their limits: The CMV infection status of donors was not known, potentially confounding age-related changes in expanded clonotypes. As age increased, observed TCR beta diversity per million T cells dropped in a roughly linear way, and a significant reduction was already evident by age about 40. Estimates of total diversity from one million sequenced T cells were regarded as lower bounds and underestimates. Conclusive comparison of naive and antigen-experienced compartments was prevented by the profiling of bulk unsorted PBMCs. A strong correlation was found between observed TCR beta diversity and the percentage of naive T cells measured by flow cytometry. The long-lived group showed more naive CD4+ T cells, fewer expanded clones and increased TCR diversity than the aged group, suggesting age selection.

A word on this clonotype: This clone's antigen is unknown. The input lacks base qualities; no much larger clone sits a single base away.

CDR1 and CDR2 are drawn from the germline V gene: MNHNS, SASEGT. The CDR3 measures 12 amino acids from cysteine to phenylalanine. Of the read, only the CDR3 DNA is kept; its 36 bases are in frame from base 1. The V and J ends are trimmed by 2 bases and 5 bases, leaving 7 bases between them. The donors were 40 or so Caucasian individuals from Russia, aged roughly 6 to 100 years, who were systemically healthy. Each donor gave ten milliliters of peripheral blood, drawn into EDTA-treated Vacutainer tubes. Ficoll-Paque density-gradient centrifugation was used to isolate PBMCs, with at least 6 million per sample. Total RNA, at least 5.5 micrograms per sample, was extracted from PBMCs with Trizol reagent. For every donor, flow cytometry on a PBMC aliquot measured the percentage of naive CD45RAhigh/CD27high T cells.

The sequencing input was blood. This sequence originates from a woman at least 80 years old in good health. The chain is made from TRBV6-1 and TRBJ2-7; the D gene is perhaps TRBD1 or TRBD2, as each covers 5 bases. CDR3 protein: CASSEWGNEQYF. The nucleotide sequence is given as TGTGCCAGCAGTGAATGGGGGAACGAGCAGTACTTC.